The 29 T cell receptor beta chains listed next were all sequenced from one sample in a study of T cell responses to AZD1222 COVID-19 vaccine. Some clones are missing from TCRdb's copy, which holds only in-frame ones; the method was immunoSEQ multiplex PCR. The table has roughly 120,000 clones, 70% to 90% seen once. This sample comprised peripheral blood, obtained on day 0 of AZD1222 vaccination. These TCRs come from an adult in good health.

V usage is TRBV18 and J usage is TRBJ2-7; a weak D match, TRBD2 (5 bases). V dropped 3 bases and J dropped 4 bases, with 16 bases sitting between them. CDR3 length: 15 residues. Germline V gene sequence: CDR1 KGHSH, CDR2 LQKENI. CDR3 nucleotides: TGTGCCAGCTCACCTTCCTTTGACCGGGGTTACGAGCAGTACTTC. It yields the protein CASSPSFDRGYEQYF.

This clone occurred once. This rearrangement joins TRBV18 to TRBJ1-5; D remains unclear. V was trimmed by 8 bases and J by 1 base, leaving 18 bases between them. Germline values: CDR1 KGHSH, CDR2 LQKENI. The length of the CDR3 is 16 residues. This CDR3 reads CASPPRTAGSNQPQHF. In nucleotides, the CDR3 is TGTGCCAGCCCCCCCAGGACGGCGGGAAGCAATCAGCCCCAGCATTTT.

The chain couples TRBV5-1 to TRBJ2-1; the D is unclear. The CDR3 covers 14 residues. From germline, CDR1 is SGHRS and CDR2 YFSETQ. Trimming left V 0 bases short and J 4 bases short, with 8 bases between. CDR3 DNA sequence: TGCGCCAGCAGCTTGGAACAGCTATACAATGAGCAGTTCTTC. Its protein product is CASSLEQLYNEQFF. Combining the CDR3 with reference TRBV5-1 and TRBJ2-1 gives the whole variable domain KAGVTQTPRYLIKTRGQQVTLSCSPISGHRSVSWYQQTPGQGLQFLFEYFSETQRNKGNFPGRFSGRQFSNSRSEMNVSTLELGDSALYLCASSLEQLYNEQFFGPGTRLTVL.

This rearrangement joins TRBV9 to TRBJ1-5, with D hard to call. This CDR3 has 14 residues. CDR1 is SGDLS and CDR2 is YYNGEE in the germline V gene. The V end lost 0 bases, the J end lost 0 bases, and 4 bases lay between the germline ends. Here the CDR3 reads CASSVAYSNQPQHF. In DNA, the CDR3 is TGTGCCAGCAGCGTAGCTTATAGCAATCAGCCCCAGCATTTT.

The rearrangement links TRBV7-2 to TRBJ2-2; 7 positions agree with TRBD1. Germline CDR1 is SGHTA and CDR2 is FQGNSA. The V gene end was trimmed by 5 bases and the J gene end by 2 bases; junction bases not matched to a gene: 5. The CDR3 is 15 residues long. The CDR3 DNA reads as TGTGCCAGCAGCACCCGACAGGGAAACACCGGGGAGCTGTTTTTT. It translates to CASSTRQGNTGELFF.

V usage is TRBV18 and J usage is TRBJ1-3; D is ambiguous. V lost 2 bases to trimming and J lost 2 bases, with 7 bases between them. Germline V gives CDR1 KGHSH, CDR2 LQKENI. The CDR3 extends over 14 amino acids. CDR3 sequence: CASSPTEAGNTIYF. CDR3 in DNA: TGTGCCAGCTCACCAACGGAGGCTGGAAACACCATATATTTT.

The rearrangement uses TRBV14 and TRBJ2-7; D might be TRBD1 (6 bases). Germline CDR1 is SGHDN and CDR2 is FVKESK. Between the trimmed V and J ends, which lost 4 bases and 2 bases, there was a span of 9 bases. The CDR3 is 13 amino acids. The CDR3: CASSPGVPYEQYF. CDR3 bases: TGTGCCAGCAGCCCAGGGGTACCCTACGAGCAGTACTTC.

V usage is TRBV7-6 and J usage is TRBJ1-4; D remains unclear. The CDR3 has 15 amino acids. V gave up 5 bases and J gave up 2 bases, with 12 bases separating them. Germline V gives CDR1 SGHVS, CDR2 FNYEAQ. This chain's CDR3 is CASSLNSGTNEKLFF. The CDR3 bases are TGTGCCAGCAGCCTCAATTCGGGGACTAATGAAAAACTGTTTTTT. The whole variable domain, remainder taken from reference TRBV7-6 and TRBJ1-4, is GAGVSQSPRYKVTKRGQDVALRCDPISGHVSLYWYRQALGQGPEFLTYFNYEAQQDKSGLPNDRFSAERPEGSISTLTIQRTEQRDSAMYRCASSLNSGTNEKLFFGSGTQLSVL.

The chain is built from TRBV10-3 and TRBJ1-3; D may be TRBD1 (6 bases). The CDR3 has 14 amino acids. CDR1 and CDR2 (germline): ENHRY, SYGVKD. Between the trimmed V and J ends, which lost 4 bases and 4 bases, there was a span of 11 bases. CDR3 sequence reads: CAISGQGKGNTIYF. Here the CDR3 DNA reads TGTGCCATCAGTGGGCAGGGGAAAGGAAACACCATATATTTT.

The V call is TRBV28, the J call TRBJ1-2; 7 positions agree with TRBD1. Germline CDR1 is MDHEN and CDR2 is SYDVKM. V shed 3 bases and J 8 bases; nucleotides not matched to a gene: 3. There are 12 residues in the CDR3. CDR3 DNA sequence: TGTGCCAGCAGTTTTGAGGGGGCAGGCTACACCTTC. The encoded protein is CASSFEGAGYTF.

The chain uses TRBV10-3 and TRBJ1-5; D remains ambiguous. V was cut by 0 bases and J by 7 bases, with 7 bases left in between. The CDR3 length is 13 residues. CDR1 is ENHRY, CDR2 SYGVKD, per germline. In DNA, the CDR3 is TGTGCCATCAGTGAGTCGAAGGCGCAGCCCCAGCATTTT. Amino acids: CAISESKAQPQHF.

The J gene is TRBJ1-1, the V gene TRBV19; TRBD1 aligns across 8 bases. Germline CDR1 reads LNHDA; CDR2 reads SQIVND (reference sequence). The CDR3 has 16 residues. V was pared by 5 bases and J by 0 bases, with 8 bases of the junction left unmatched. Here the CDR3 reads CASSWGQVPLNTEAFF. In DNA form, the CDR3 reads TGTGCCAGTAGTTGGGGACAGGTCCCTCTGAACACTGAAGCTTTCTTT.

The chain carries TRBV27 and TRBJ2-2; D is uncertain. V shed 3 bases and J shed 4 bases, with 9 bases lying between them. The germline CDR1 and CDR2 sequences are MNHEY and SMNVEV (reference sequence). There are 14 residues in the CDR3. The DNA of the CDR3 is TGTGCCAGCAGTTTGGTTGCGGTCACCGGGGAGCTGTTTTTT. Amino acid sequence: CASSLVAVTGELFF.

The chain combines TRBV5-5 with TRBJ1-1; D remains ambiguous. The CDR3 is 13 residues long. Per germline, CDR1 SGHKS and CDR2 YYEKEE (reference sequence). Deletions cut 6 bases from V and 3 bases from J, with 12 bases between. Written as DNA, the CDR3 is TGTGCCAGCACCTTTATTGGGCACACTGAAGCTTTCTTT. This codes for CASTFIGHTEAFF.

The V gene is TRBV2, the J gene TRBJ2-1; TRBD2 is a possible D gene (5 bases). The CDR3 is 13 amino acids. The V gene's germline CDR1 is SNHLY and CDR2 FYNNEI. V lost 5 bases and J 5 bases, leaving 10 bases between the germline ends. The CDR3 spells CASSSASNNEQFF. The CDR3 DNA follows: TGTGCCAGCAGTTCGGCTAGCAACAATGAGCAGTTCTTC.

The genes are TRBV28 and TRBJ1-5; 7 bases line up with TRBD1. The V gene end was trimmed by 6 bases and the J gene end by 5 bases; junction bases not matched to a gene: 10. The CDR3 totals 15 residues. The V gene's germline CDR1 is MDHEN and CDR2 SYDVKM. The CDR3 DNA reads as TGTGCCAGCAGCGAGACAGGGAAGGTTTATCAGCCCCAGCATTTT. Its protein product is CASSETGKVYQPQHF.

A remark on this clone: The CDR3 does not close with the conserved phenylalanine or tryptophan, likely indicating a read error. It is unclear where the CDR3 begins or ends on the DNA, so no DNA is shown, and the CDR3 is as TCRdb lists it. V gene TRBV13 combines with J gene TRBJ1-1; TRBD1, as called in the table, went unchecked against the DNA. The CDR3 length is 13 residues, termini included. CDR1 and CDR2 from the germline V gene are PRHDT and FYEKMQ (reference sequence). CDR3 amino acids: CASSHGTLDGPEV.

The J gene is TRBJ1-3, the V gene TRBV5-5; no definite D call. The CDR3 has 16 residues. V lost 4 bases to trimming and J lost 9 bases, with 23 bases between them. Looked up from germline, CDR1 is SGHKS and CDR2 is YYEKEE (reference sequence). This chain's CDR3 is CASSLGWGSALGTIYF. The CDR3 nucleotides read TGTGCCAGCAGCCTTGGCTGGGGTTCGGCCTTGGGCACCATATATTTT.

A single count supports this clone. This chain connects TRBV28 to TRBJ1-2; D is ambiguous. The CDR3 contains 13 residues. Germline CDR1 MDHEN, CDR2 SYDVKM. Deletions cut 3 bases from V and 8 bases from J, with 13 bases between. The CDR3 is CASSLTPERGYTF. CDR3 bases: TGTGCCAGCAGTTTGACACCTGAGAGGGGCTACACCTTC.

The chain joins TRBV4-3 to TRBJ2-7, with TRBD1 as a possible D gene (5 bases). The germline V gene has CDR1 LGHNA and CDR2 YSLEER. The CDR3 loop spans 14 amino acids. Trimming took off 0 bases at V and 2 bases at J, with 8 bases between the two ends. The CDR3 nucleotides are TGCGCCAGCAGCCAAGACAGGGCTGCCTACGAGCAGTACTTC. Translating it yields CASSQDRAAYEQYF.

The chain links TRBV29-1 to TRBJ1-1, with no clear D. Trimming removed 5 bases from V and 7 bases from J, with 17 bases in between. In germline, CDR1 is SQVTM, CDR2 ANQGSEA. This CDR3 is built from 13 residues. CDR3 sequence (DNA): TGCAGCGTTAAAAAACTTGGAAAAGGTGAAGCTTTCTTT. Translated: CSVKKLGKGEAFF.

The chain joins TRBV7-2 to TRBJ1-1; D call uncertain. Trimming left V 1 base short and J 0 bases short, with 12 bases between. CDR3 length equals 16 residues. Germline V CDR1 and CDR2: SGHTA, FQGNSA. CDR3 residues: CASSLGRVSLNTEAFF. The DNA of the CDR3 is TGTGCCAGCAGCTTAGGGAGAGTCAGCTTGAACACTGAAGCTTTCTTT.

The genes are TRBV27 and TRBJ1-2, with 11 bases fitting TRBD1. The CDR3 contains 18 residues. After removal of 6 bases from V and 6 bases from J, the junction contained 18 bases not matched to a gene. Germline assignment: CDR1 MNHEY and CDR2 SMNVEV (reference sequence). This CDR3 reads CASSLVGLGGQGGDGYTF. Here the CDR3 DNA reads TGTGCCAGCAGCTTGGTGGGACTTGGGGGACAGGGGGGAGATGGCTACACCTTC.

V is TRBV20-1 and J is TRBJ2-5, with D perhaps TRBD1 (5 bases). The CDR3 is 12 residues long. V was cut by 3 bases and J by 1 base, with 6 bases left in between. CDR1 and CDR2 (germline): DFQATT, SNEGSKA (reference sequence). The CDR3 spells CSASQGQETQYF. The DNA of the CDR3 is TGCAGTGCTAGTCAGGGCCAAGAGACCCAGTACTTC.

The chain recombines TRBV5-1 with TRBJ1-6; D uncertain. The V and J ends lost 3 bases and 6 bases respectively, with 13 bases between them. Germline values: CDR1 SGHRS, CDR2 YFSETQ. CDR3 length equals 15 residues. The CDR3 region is CASSSTGPPNSPLHF. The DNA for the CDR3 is TGCGCCAGCAGCTCGACGGGCCCCCCTAATTCACCCCTCCACTTT.

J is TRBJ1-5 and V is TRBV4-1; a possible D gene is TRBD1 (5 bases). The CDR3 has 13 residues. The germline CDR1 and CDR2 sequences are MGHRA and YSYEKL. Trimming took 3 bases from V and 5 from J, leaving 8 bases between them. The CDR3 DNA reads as TGCGCCAGCAGCCAGCCCAGGGATCAGCCCCAGCATTTT. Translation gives CASSQPRDQPQHF.

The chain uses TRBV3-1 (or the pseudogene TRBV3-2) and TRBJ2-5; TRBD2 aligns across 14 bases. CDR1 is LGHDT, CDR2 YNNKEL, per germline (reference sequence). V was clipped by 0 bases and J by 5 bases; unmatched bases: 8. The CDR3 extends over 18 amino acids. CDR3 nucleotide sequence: TGTGCCAGCAGCCAAGATCGACTAGCGGGGGGGATAGTGGAGACCCAGTACTTC. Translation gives CASSQDRLAGGIVETQYF.

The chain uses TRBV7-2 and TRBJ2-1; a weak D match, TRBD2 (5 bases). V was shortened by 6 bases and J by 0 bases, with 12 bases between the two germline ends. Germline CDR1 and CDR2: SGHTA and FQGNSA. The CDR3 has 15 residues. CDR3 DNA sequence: TGTGCCAGCAGGCAGACTGGGAGCTCCTACAATGAGCAGTTCTTC. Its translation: CASRQTGSSYNEQFF.

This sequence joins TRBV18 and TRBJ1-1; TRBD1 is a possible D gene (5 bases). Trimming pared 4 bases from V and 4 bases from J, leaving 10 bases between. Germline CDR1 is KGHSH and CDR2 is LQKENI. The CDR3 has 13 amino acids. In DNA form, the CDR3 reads TGTGCCAGCTCACGGGACCAGAGCACTGAAGCTTTCTTT. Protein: CASSRDQSTEAFF.